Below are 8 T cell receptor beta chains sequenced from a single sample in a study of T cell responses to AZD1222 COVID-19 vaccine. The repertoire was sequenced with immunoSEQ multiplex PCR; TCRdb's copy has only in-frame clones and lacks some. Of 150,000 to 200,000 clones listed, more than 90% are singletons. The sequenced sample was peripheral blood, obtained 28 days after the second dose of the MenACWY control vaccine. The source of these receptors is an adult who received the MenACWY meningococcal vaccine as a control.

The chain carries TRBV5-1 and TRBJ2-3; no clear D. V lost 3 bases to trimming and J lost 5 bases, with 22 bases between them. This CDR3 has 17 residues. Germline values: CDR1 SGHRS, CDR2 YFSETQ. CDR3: CASSSISGAAAGDTQYF. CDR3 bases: TGCGCCAGCAGCTCCATCTCTGGCGCGGCCGCCGGAGATACGCAGTATTTT.

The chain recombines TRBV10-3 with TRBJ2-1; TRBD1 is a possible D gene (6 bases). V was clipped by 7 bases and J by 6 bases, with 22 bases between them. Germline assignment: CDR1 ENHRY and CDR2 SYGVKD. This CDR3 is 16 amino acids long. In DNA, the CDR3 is TGTGCCATCAACCCCGGGACACCTCTCAAATCCAATGAGCAGTTCTTC. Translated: CAINPGTPLKSNEQFF.

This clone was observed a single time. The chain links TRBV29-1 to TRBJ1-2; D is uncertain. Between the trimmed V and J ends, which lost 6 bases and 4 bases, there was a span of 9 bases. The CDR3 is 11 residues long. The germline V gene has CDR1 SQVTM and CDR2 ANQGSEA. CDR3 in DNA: TGCAGCGTGCCGATTATCTATGGCTACACCTTC. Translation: CSVPIIYGYTF.

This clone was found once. CDR3: CASSLRWGFQETQYF. CDR3 DNA: TGTGCCAGCAGCTTAAGATGGGGATTCCAAGAGACCCAGTACTTC. The chain carries TRBV7-2 and TRBJ2-5; D gene unclear. This CDR3 has 15 amino acids. From germline, CDR1 is SGHTA and CDR2 FQGNSA. Trimming took off 2 bases at V and 1 base at J, with 11 bases between the two ends.

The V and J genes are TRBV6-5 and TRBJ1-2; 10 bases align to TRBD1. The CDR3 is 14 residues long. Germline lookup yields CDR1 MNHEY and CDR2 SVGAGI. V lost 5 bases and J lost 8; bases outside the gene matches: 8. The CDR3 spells CASSRQTGGGGYTF. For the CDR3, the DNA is TGTGCCAGCAGTCGACAGACAGGGGGCGGAGGCTACACCTTC.

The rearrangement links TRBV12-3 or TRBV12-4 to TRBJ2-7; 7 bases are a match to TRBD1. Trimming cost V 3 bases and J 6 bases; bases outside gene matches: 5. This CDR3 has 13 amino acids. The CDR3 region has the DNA TGTGCCAGCAGTTTTCTCCGACAGGGCGAGCAGTACTTC. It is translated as CASSFLRQGEQYF.

CDR3: CASRGGLGVDEQFF. CDR3 nucleotide sequence: TGCGCCAGCAGAGGCGGGCTTGGGGTGGATGAGCAGTTCTTC. The chain employs TRBV10-1 and TRBJ2-1, with D possibly matching TRBD2 (5 bases). This CDR3 is 14 amino acids long. Per germline, CDR1 WNHNN and CDR2 SYGVQD (reference sequence). V lost 6 bases and J 8 bases, leaving 17 bases between the germline ends.

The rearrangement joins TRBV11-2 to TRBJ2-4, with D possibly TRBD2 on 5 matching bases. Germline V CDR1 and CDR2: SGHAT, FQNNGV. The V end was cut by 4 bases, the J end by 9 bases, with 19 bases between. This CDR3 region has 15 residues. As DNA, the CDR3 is TGTGCCAGCAGCTCAAGAGGGTCTCCCGCGGGCATTCAGTACTTC. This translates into CASSSRGSPAGIQYF.